This T cell receptor (beta chain) was sequenced in a study of T-cell memory formation after mild COVID-19. Broader study findings: Some SARS-CoV-2-responding clones were already detected in memory before infection.

This clonotype turned up a few times. Its antigen is undetermined. One entry per CDR3 protein, called by TCRdb with MiXCR from the 5' RACE reads. The data contain some 300,000 distinct CDR3 sequences, roughly 19% of them singletons. Germline V CDR1 and CDR2: LGHDT, YNNKEL (reference sequence). This CDR3 comprises 16 residues. V was pared by 4 bases and J by 2 bases, with 17 bases between. Sequencing was done on a sample of PBMCs or a T cell subset sorted from them (not recorded which). The sequence derives from a man aged 18 to 35 who had mild COVID-19 (a few samples of this study predate the infection). Cell type and time point are not known. The V gene is TRBV3-1, the J gene TRBJ1-1, with D possibly TRBD1 on 6 matching bases. The CDR3 loop reads CASSPTRTAYNTEAFF. The CDR3 coding sequence is TGTGCCAGCAGCCCTACCAGGACAGCCTATAACACTGAAGCTTTCTTT.